The clone carrying this T cell receptor (beta chain) was counted at least ten times. Its matching antigen is unknown. The data belong to a study of human T cells and chemical hapten exposure. Germline V gene data show CDR1 as SGHRS and CDR2 as YFSETQ. The CDR3 consists of 18 residues. Germline trimming cut 4 bases from V and 0 bases from J; bases unmatched to any gene: 9. TCRdb reanalysed the RACE reads using MiXCR and keeps one entry per CDR3 protein. The data hold tens of thousands of distinct CDR3 sequences, with around a tenth observed a single time. General study findings and limits: With DPC sensitization, TCRs exceeding 1 in 1000 frequency showed no change.

Time point defined: patch test 3, about 24 weeks after DPC sensitization. Treatment in this sample: therapeutic diphenylcyclopropenone sensitization with weekly scalp DPC. The total RNA was obtained from whole blood that was not fractionated. The source material was whole blood, sampled in connection with sensitization to the hapten diphenylcyclopropenone (DPC). J is TRBJ2-6 and V is TRBV5-1, with 8 bases aligning to TRBD1. The source of this sequence is a man over 45 with alopecia areata. Some clones in this sample may be carry-over from other donors' samples. CDR3 nucleotide sequence: TGCGCCAGCAGCACGGGACAGGTTACAGACTCTGGGGCCAACGTCCTGACTTTC. Translated: CASSTGQVTDSGANVLTF.